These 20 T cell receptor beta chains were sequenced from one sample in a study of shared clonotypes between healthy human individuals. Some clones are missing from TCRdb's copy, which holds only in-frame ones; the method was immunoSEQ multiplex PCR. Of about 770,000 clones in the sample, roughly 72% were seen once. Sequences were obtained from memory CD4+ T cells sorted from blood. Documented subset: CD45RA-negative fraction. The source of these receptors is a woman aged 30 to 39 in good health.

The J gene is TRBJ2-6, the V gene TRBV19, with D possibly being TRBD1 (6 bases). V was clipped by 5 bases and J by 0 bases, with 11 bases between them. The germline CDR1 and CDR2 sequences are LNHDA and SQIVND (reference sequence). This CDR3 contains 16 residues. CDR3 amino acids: CASSGTGFSGANVLTF. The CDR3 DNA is TGTGCCAGTAGTGGAACAGGGTTCTCTGGGGCCAACGTCCTGACTTTC. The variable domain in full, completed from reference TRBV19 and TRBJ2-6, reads DGGITQSPKYLFRKEGQNVTLSCEQNLNHDAMYWYRQDPGQGLRLIYYSQIVNDFQKGDIAEGYSVSREKKESFPLTVTSAQKNPTAFYLCASSGTGFSGANVLTFGAGSRLTVL.

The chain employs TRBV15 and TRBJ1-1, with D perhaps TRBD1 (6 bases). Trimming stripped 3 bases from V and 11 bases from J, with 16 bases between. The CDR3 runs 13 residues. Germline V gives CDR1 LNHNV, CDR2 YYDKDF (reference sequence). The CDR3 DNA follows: TGTGCCACCAGCAGGCCAACCACAGGGAAGGCTTTCTTT. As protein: CATSRPTTGKAFF.

CDR3 bases: TGTGCCAGCAGCCGCGGGACGCATCTCGAGCAGTACTTC. It translates to CASSRGTHLEQYF. The J gene is TRBJ2-7, the V gene TRBV14, with a possible D match to TRBD2 (6 bases). Germline lookup yields CDR1 SGHDN and CDR2 FVKESK. Trimming removed 4 bases from V and 6 bases from J, with 13 bases in between. This CDR3 has 13 residues.

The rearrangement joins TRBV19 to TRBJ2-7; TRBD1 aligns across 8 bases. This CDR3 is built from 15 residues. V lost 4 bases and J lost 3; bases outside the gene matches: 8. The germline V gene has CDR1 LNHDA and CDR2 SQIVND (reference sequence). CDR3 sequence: CASSTTGTGNYEQYF. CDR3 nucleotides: TGTGCCAGTAGTACCACCGGGACAGGAAACTACGAGCAGTACTTC.

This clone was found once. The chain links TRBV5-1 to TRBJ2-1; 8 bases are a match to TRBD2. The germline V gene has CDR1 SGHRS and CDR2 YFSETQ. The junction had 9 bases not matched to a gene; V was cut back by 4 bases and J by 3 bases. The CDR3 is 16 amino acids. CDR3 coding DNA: TGCGCCAGCAGCAAAATGACTAGCGCCTACTACAATGAGCAGTTCTTC. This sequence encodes CASSKMTSAYYNEQFF.

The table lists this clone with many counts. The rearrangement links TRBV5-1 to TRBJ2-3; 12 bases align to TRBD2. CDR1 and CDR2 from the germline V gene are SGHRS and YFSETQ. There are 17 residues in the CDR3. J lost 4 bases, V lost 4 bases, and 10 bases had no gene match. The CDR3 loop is CASSPPTSGSPPDTQYF. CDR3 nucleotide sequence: TGCGCCAGCAGCCCCCCGACTAGCGGGAGTCCCCCAGATACGCAGTATTTT.

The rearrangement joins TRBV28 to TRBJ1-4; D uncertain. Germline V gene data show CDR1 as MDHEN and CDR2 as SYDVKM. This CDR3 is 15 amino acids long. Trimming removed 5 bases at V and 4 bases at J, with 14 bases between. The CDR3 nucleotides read TGTGCCAGCAGTGCCGGACGGTCCGGTAATGAAAAACTGTTTTTT. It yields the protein CASSAGRSGNEKLFF. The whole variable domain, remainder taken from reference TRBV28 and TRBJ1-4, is DVKVTQSSRYLVKRTGEKVFLECVQDMDHENMFWYRQDPGLGLRLIYFSYDVKMKEKGDIPEGYSVSREKKERFSLILESASTNQTSMYLCASSAGRSGNEKLFFGSGTQLSVL.

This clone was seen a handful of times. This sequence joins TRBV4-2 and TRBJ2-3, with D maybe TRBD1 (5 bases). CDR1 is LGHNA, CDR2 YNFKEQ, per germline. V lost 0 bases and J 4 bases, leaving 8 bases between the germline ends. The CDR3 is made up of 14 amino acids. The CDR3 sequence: CASSQDPRADTQYF. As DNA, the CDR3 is TGTGCCAGCAGCCAAGATCCCAGGGCAGATACGCAGTATTTT.

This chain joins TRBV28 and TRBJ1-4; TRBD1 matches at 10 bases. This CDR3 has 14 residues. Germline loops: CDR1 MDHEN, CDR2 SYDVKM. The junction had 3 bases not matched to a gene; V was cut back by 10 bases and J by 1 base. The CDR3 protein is CATGQGGTNEKLFF. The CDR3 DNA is TGTGCCACAGGACAGGGGGGAACTAATGAAAAACTGTTTTTT.

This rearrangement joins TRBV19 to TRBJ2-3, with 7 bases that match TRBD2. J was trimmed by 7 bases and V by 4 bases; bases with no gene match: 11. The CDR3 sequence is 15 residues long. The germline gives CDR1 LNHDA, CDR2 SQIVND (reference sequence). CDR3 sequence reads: CASSSGGVQLNTQYF. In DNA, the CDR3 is TGTGCCAGTAGTAGTGGGGGGGTCCAGTTAAATACGCAGTATTTT.

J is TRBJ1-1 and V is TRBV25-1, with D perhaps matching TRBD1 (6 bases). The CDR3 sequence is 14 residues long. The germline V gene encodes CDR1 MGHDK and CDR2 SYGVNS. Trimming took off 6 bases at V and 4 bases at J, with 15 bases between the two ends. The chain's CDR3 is CASRPIGGLTEAFF. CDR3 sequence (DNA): TGTGCCAGCAGACCAATCGGGGGCCTCACTGAAGCTTTCTTT.

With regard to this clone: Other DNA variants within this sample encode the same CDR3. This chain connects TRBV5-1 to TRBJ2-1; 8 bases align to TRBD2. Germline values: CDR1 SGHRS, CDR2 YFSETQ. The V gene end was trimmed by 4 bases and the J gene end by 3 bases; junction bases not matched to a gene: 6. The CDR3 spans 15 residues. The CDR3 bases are TGCGCCAGCAGCGTATCCACTAGCGGCTACAATGAGCAGTTCTTC. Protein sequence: CASSVSTSGYNEQFF.

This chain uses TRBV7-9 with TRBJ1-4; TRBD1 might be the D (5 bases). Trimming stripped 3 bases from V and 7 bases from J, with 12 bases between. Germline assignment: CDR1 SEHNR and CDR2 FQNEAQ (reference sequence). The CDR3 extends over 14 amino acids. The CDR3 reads CASSFGSGSEKLFF. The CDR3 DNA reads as TGTGCCAGCAGCTTCGGATCAGGGAGTGAAAAACTGTTTTTT.

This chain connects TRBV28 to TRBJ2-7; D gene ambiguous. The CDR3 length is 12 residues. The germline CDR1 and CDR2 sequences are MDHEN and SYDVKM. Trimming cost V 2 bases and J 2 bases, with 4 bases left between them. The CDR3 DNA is TGTGCCAGCAGTTTAGACGCCTACGAGCAGTACTTC. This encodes CASSLDAYEQYF.

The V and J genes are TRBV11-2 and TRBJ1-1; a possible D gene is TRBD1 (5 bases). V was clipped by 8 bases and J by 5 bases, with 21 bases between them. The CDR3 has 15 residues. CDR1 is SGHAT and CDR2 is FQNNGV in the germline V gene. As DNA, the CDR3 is TGTGCCAGCCTTCTAGGGGACTTCGGGGGGACTGAAGCTTTCTTT. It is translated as CASLLGDFGGTEAFF.

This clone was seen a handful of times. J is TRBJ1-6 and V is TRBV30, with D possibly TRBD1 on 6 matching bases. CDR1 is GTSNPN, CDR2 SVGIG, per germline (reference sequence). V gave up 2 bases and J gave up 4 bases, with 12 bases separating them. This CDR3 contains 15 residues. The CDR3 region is CAWSPTTGYNSPLHF. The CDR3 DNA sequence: TGTGCCTGGAGTCCGACGACAGGTTATAATTCACCCCTCCACTTT.

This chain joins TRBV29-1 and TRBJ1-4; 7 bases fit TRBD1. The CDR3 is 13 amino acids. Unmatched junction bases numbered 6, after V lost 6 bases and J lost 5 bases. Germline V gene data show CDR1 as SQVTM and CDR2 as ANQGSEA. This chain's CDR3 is CSVRDSRNEKLFF. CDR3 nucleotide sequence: TGCAGCGTACGGGACAGCAGAAATGAAAAACTGTTTTTT.

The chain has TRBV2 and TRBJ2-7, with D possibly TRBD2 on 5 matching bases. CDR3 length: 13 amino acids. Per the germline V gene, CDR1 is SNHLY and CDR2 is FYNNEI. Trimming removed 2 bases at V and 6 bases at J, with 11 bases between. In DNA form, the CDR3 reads TGTGCCAGCAGTGAAACTGCCCGGGGCGAGCAGTACTTC. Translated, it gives CASSETARGEQYF.

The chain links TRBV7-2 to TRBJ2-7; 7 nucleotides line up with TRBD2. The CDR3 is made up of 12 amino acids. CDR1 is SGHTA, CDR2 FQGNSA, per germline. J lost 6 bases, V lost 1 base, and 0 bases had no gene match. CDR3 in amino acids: CASSLVAGEQYF. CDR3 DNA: TGTGCCAGCAGCTTAGTAGCGGGCGAGCAGTACTTC.

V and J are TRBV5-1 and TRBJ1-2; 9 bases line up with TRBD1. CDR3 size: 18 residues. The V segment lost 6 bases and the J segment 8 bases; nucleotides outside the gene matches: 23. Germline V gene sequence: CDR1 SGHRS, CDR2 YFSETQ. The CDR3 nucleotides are TGCGCCAGCATGGCAGGCGGAACGGGACAGGGTACTCTTGGGGGCTACACCTTC. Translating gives CASMAGGTGQGTLGGYTF.